This T cell receptor (beta chain) is drawn from a study of blood T cell repertoires in COVID-19. Study-level background: Nucleic acid was either cDNA or gDNA, and it came from T cells, B-cell-depleted T cells, or PBMCs.

Each exposed participant met a COVID-19 case in the 2 weeks preceding study entry. Produced via immunoSEQ multiplex PCR; TCRdb's table is partial and in-frame only. The sample records under 250,000 clones, 88% being singletons. The origin of this receptor is a woman in her thirties or forties who had been exposed to COVID-19. Sequencing was carried out using PBMCs or T cells enriched from blood (not recorded which).

The CDR3 DNA sequence: TGTGCCAGCTCAGTCTCGATCCGCAGGGAAACCACTCGGAACACTGAAGCTTTCTTT. Translating gives CASSVSIRRETTRNTEAFF. V and J are TRBV18 and TRBJ1-1; maybe TRBD1 (5 bases). This CDR3 is 19 amino acids long. Between the trimmed V and J ends, which lost 5 bases and 1 base, there was a span of 26 bases. Germline loops: CDR1 KGHSH, CDR2 LQKENI.